This T cell receptor beta chain was captured in a study of PD-1 blockade in classical Hodgkin lymphoma. Study-wide results and caveats: Repertoires differed for reasons still undefined, possibly disease activity or prior therapy. Newly diagnosed patients had baseline TCR diversity that was reportedly lower than that of healthy donors.

Clones were read by immunoSEQ multiplex PCR, and TCRdb kept only the in-frame ones, dropping some. The table includes over 60,000 clones, 75% to 95% detected once. Concerning this clone: As yet, its antigen is unknown.

Time point given: cycle 4 day 1 (C4D1), after 6 weeks of nivolumab. Every patient had relapsed following autologous stem cell transplantation, and cohorts differed in brentuximab vedotin exposure. The CDR3 loop spans 14 amino acids. Germline CDR1 and CDR2: PRHDT and FYEKMQ (reference sequence). Trimming left V 10 bases short and J 4 bases short, with 18 bases between. V is TRBV13 and J is TRBJ2-3; D might be TRBD1 or TRBD2, each matching 6 bases. The sequences come from peripheral blood mononuclear cells (PBMCs), collected before the fourth cycle of nivolumab. The source of this sequence is a human donor with classical Hodgkin lymphoma. The CDR3 reads CATQFKGGPDTQYF. As DNA, the CDR3 is TGTGCCACGCAATTCAAGGGGGGCCCAGATACGCAGTATTTT.